Detailed here is one T cell receptor (beta chain). No antigen is known for it. There are no base qualities to consult, and no much larger clone falls within one base. Receptor amplification or capture employed the immunoSEQ multiplex PCR assay. In its TCRdb copy, this immuneACCESS table keeps in-frame sequences only and misses some clones. Where compared with another copy, unresolved V genes explain less than half of these, and the others have no known cause. For this sample the table gives around 80,000 clones, of which more than 60% were detected only once. The ten top clones hold 22% of the sample. This specimen belongs to a study of radiotherapy plus CTLA-4 blockade in lung cancer (dated by TCRdb to the late 2010s). For context, the study as a whole: Among enrolled patients, 15% to 20% had an objective response and 31% reached disease control. Broad study findings and their caveats: The strongest predictors of response, as reported, were early dynamic changes in blood T cell clones along with a rise in serum interferon-beta after radiation. After treatment with radiotherapy and ipilimumab, TCR clones that came from tumors expanded in the peripheral blood.

The study tested focal radiation therapy combined with CTLA-4 blockade (ipilimumab) in patients with chemo-refractory metastatic non-small-cell lung cancer. Compared with germline, V lacks 5 bases and J lacks 0 bases; bases without a gene match: 5. The CDR3 has 15 amino acids, counting the end cysteine and phenylalanine. Of the read, only the CDR3 DNA is kept; its 45 bases are in frame from base 1. CDR1 and CDR2 were assigned from the germline V gene as SGHTA and FQGNSA. The source material was peripheral blood, sampled from a patient treated with radiotherapy plus ipilimumab. This TCR came from a human donor with non-small cell lung cancer whose response to radiotherapy plus ipilimumab could not be evaluated. Some clones in this sample may be carry-over from other donors' samples. This sequence uses TRBV7-2 and TRBJ2-3, with 7 central nucleotides matching TRBD2. The sequenced DNA: TGTGCCAGCAGCATTCAGCGGGGAAGCACAGATACGCAGTATTTT. It codes for CASSIQRGSTDTQYF.